These 7 T cell receptor beta chains were sequenced from one sample in a study of regulatory and conventional T cells in RAG deficiency. Sequencing used immunoSEQ multiplex PCR; TCRdb keeps in-frame clones, though not all of them. The repertoire holds around 29,000 clones, with over 80% as singletons. Regulatory T cells were sorted from blood as CD4+ CD25-high CD127-low cells. These same records also appear under a second study, on regulatory T cells. That investigation notes: Primers: 52 TRBV forward and 13 TRBJ reverse.

Sequencing was carried out using Tregs sorted from blood. These receptors were collected from a human donor in good health.

The chain has TRBV7-2 and TRBJ2-2; D is ambiguous. Germline-derived CDR1 and CDR2 are SGHTA and FQGNSA. The CDR3 covers 12 residues. Trimming took 0 bases from V and 7 from J, leaving 3 bases between them. The CDR3 sequence is CASSLAVGELFF. In DNA form, the CDR3 reads TGTGCCAGCAGCTTAGCGGTCGGGGAGCTGTTTTTT.

The chain has TRBV11-2 and TRBJ2-3; D not resolved. The V gene lost 0 bases and the J gene lost 3 bases, with 7 bases spanning the gap. The germline CDR1 and CDR2 sequences are SGHAT and FQNNGV. This CDR3 is 14 amino acids long. CDR3 in DNA: TGTGCCAGCAGCTTAGATCTCCGGACAGATACGCAGTATTTT. It encodes CASSLDLRTDTQYF.

This rearrangement joins TRBV6-4 to TRBJ2-2; 7 bases map to TRBD1. The ends lost 5 bases at V and 0 bases at J; junction bases unmatched: 3. CDR1 is MRHNA, CDR2 SNTAGT, per germline. The CDR3 extends over 15 amino acids. In nucleotides, the CDR3 is TGTGCCAGCAGTAAGACAGGGACGAACACCGGGGAGCTGTTTTTT. This translates into CASSKTGTNTGELFF.

The chain carries TRBV29-1 and TRBJ1-3; D is unresolved. The CDR3 has 13 amino acids. Germline V gene sequence: CDR1 SQVTM, CDR2 ANQGSEA. The V end was cut by 1 base, the J end by 0 bases, with 4 bases between. DNA of the CDR3: TGCAGCGTTGAAGGACACTCTGGAAACACCATATATTTT. This codes for CSVEGHSGNTIYF. The whole variable domain, remainder taken from reference TRBV29-1 and TRBJ1-3, is SAVISQKPSRDICQRGTSLTIQCQVDSQVTMMFWYRQQPGQSLTLIATANQGSEATYESGFVIDKFPISRPNLTFSTLTVSNMSPEDSSIYLCSVEGHSGNTIYFGEGSWLTVV.

The rearrangement links TRBV6-1 to TRBJ2-7; maybe TRBD2 (7 bases). This CDR3 has 15 residues. V shed 6 bases and J shed 3 bases, with 18 bases lying between them. In germline, CDR1 is MNHNS, CDR2 SASEGT. CDR3 nucleotide sequence: TGTGCCAGCAGGGCACTGGGGGGGGCGCTCTACGAGCAGTACTTC. Protein product: CASRALGGALYEQYF.

The V gene is TRBV5-5, the J gene TRBJ1-1; 7 bases map to TRBD1. In germline, CDR1 is SGHKS, CDR2 YYEKEE (reference sequence). The CDR3 consists of 14 residues. V lost 4 bases to trimming and J lost 6 bases; unmatched junction nucleotides: 9. CDR3 residues: CASSRGDSIAEAFF. CDR3 DNA sequence: TGTGCCAGCAGCCGAGGGGACAGTATCGCTGAAGCTTTCTTT.

The J gene is TRBJ1-1, the V gene TRBV2, with D perhaps matching TRBD1 (6 bases). V lost 5 bases to trimming and J lost 1 base, with 14 bases between them. The CDR3 spans 15 residues. CDR1 is SNHLY and CDR2 is FYNNEI in the germline V gene. DNA for the CDR3: TGTGCCAGCAGTACAGGGCCCCCTTGGAACACTGAAGCTTTCTTT. This codes for CASSTGPPWNTEAFF.